This T cell receptor beta chain appears in the sequencing data of a study of blood T cell repertoires in COVID-19. The V end was cut by 3 bases, the J end by 3 bases, with 15 bases between. This CDR3 is 15 amino acids long. Per germline, CDR1 SGHRS and CDR2 YFSETQ. In the source study's methods: Using reference gene primer amplification, nucleated cell counts were estimated. Assay used: immunoSEQ multiplex PCR; TCRdb lists only in-frame clones, some missing. Clone size and V and J calls were adopted from that table, with D and trimming inferred from the DNA. This sample carries a few hundred thousand clones, approximately 81% of them seen once, and the ten largest clones take roughly 3.1%.

The sequence came from a woman aged 18-29 years with acute or convalescent COVID-19. This chain joins TRBV5-1 and TRBJ1-1; possibly TRBD1 for D (6 bases). Sequencing used peripheral blood. The CDR3 sequence is CASSSKQGGDTEAFF. The CDR3 DNA follows: TGCGCCAGCAGCTCAAAACAGGGAGGGGACACTGAAGCTTTCTTT.